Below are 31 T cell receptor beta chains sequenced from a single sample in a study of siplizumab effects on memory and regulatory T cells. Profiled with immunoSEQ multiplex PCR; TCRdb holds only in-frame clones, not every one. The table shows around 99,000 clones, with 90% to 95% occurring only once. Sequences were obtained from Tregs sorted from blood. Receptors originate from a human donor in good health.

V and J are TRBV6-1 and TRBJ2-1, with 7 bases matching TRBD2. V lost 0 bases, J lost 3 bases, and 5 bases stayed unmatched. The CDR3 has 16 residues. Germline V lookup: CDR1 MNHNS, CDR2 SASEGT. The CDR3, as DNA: TGTGCCAGCAGTGAAGCGCTTCAGCGGGGCTACAATGAGCAGTTCTTC. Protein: CASSEALQRGYNEQFF.

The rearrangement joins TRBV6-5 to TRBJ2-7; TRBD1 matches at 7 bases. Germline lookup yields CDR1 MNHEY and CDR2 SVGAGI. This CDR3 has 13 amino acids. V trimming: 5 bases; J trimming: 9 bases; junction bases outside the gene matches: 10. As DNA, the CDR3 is TGTGCCAGCAGTGCCTCCGACAGGGTTCGGCAGTACTTC. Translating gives CASSASDRVRQYF.

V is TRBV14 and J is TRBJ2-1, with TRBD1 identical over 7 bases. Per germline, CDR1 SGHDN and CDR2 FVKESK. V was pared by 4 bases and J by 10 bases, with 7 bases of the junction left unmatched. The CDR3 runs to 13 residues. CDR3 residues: CASSPLGGQEQFF. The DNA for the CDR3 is TGTGCCAGCAGCCCCCTTGGGGGACAGGAGCAGTTCTTC. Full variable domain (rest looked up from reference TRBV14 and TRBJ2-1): EAGVTQFPSHSVIEKGQTVTLRCDPISGHDNLYWYRRVMGKEIKFLLHFVKESKQDESGMPNNRFLAERTGGTYSTLKVQPAELEDSGVYFCASSPLGGQEQFFGPGTRLTVL.

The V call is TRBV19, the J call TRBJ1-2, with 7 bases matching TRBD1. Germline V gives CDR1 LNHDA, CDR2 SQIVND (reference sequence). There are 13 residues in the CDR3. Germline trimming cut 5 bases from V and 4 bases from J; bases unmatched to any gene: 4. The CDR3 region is CASSSGQRYGYTF. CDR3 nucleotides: TGTGCCAGTAGTTCGGGACAGCGCTATGGCTACACCTTC.

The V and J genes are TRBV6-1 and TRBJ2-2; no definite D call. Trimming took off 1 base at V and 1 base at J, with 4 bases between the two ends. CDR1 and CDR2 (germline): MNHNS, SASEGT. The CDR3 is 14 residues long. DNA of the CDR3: TGTGCCAGCAGTGAAGAGAGGAACACCGGGGAGCTGTTTTTT. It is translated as CASSEERNTGELFF.

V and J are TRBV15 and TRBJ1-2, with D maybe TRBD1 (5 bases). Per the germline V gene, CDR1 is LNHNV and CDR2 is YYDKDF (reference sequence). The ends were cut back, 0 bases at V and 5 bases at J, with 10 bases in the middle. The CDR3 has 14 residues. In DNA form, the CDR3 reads TGTGCCACCAGCAGAGATAGACAGAGATATGGCTACACCTTC. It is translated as CATSRDRQRYGYTF.

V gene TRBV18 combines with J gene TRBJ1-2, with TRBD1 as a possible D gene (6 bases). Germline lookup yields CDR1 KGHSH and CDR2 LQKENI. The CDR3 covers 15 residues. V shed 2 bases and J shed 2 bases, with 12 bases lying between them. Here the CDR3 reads CASSPVQGKNYGYTF. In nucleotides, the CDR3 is TGTGCCAGCTCACCAGTACAGGGAAAGAACTATGGCTACACCTTC.

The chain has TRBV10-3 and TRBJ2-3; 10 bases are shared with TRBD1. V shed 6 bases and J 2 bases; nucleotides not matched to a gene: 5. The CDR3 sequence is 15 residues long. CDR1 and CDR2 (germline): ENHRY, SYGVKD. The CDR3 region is CAISRDRGSTDTQYF. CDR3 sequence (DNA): TGTGCCATCAGCCGGGACAGGGGCTCCACAGATACGCAGTATTTT.

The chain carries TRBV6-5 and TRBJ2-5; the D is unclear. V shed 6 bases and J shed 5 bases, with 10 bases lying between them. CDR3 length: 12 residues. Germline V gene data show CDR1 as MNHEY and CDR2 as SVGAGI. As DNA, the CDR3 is TGTGCCAGCAGCCACCTGGCGGAGACCCAGTACTTC. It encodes CASSHLAETQYF.

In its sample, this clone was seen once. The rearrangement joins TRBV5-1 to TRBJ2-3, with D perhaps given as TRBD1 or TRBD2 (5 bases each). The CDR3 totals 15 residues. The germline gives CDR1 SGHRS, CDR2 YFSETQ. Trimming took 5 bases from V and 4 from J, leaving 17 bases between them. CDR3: CASRAGTHASDTQYF. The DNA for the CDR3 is TGCGCCAGCAGGGCCGGGACCCATGCATCAGATACGCAGTATTTT. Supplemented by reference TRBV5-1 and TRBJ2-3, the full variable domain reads KAGVTQTPRYLIKTRGQQVTLSCSPISGHRSVSWYQQTPGQGLQFLFEYFSETQRNKGNFPGRFSGRQFSNSRSEMNVSTLELGDSALYLCASRAGTHASDTQYFGPGTRLTVL.

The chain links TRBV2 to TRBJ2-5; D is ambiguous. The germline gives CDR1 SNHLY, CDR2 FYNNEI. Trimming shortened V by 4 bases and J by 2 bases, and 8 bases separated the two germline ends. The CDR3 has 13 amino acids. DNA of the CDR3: TGTGCCAGCAGTGGGATGCGTCAAGAGACCCAGTACTTC. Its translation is CASSGMRQETQYF.

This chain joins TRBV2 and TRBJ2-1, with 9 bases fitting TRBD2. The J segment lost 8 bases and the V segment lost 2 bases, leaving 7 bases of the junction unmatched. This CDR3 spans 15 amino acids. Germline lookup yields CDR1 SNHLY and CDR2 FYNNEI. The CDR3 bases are TGTGCCAGCAGTGAATTTAGCGGGAGATTATATGAGCAGTTCTTC. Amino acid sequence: CASSEFSGRLYEQFF.

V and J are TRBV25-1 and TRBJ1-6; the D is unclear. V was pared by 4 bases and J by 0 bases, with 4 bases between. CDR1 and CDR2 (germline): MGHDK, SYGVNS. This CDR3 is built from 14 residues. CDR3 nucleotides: TGTGCCAGCAGTGCGGGCTCCTATAATTCACCCCTCCACTTT. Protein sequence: CASSAGSYNSPLHF.

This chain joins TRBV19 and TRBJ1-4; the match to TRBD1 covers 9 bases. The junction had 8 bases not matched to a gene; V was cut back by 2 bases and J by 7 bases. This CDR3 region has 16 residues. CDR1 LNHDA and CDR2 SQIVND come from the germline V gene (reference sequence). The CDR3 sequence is CASSIRTGTGLEKLFF. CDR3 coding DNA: TGTGCCAGTAGTATAAGAACCGGGACAGGGCTTGAAAAACTGTTTTTT.

The CDR3 coding sequence is TGTGCCAGCAGCTTGGGCTGGGGTACCCAAGAGACCCAGTACTTC. It is translated as CASSLGWGTQETQYF. J is TRBJ2-5 and V is TRBV5-5; D remains ambiguous. The germline V gene encodes CDR1 SGHKS and CDR2 YYEKEE (reference sequence). The V and J ends lost 0 bases and 1 base respectively, with 10 bases between them. The CDR3 is 15 amino acids. Full variable domain (rest looked up from reference TRBV5-5 and TRBJ2-5): DAGVTQSPTHLIKTRGQQVTLRCSPISGHKSVSWYQQVLGQGPQFIFQYYEKEERGRGNFPDRFSARQFPNYSSELNVNALLLGDSALYLCASSLGWGTQETQYFGPGTRLLVL.

The CDR3 loop reads CASSPQGSSYEQYF. CDR3 DNA sequence: TGTGCCAGCTCACCCCAGGGGAGCTCCTACGAGCAGTACTTC. The chain joins TRBV18 to TRBJ2-7, with D possibly TRBD1 on 6 matching bases. The CDR3 spans 14 residues. Deletions cut 3 bases from V and 0 bases from J, with 9 bases between. The germline gives CDR1 KGHSH, CDR2 LQKENI. Using reference TRBV18 and TRBJ2-7 for the parts outside the CDR3, the full variable domain is NAGVMQNPRHLVRRRGQEARLRCSPMKGHSHVYWYRQLPEEGLKFMVYLQKENIIDESGMPKERFSAEFPKEGPSILRIQQVVRGDSAAYFCASSPQGSSYEQYFGPGTRLTVT.

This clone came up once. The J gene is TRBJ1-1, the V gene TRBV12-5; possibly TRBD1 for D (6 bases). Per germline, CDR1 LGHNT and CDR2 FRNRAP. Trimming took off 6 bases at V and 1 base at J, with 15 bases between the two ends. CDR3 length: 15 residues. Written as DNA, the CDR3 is TGTGCTAGTGGGGTGAGCAGGACAGCGAACACTGAAGCTTTCTTT. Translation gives CASGVSRTANTEAFF.

CDR3 DNA sequence: TGCAGCGTTGAAGATTCGAGACTAGCGGTAGATACGCAGTATTTT. Encoded protein: CSVEDSRLAVDTQYF. The chain couples TRBV29-1 to TRBJ2-3; 9 bases fit TRBD2. With V trimmed by 0 bases and J by 5 bases, 6 bases remained unmatched. This CDR3 contains 15 residues. Germline CDR1 is SQVTM and CDR2 is ANQGSEA.

This CDR3 is CASSYSAVITEAFF. The CDR3 nucleotides are TGTGCCAGCAGTTACTCGGCCGTTATCACTGAAGCTTTCTTT. The rearrangement joins TRBV6-5 to TRBJ1-1, with D unresolved. Germline values: CDR1 MNHEY, CDR2 SVGAGI. V lost 0 bases and J lost 4, with 9 bases in between. The CDR3 contains 14 residues.

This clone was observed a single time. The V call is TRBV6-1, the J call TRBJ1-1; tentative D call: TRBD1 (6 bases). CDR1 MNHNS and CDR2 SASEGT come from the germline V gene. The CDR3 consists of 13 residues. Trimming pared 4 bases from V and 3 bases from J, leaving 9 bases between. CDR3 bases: TGTGCCAGCAGTGCCAGGGGTGACACTGAAGCTTTCTTT. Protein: CASSARGDTEAFF.

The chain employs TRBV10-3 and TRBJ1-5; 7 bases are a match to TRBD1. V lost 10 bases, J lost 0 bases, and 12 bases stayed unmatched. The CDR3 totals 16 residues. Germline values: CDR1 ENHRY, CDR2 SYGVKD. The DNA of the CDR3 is TGTGCCACCAAGCCGGTTGGGACAGTTAGCAATCAGCCCCAGCATTTT. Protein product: CATKPVGTVSNQPQHF.

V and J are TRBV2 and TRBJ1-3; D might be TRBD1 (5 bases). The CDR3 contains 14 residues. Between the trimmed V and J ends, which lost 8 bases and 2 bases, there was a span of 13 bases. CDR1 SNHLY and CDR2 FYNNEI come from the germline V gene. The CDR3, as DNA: TGTGCCAGCGAGATCAGGGTTACTGGAAACACCATATATTTT. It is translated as CASEIRVTGNTIYF.

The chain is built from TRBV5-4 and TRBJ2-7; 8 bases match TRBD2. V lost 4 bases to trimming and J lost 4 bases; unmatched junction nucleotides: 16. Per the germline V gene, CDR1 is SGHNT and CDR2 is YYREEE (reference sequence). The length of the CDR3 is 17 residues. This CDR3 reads CASSRSSGTHRDYEQYF. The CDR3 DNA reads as TGTGCCAGCAGCAGAAGTAGCGGGACCCATCGGGATTACGAGCAGTACTTC.

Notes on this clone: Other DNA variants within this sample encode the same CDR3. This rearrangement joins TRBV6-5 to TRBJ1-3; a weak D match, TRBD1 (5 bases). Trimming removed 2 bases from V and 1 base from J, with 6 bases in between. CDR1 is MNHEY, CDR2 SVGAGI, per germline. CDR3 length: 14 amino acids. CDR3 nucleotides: TGTGCCAGCAGTTACGGGGGGTCTGGAAACACCATATATTTT. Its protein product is CASSYGGSGNTIYF.

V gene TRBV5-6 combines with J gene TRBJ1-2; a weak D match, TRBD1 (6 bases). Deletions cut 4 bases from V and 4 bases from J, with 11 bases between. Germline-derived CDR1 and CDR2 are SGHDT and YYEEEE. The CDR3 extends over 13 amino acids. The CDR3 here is CASSQQGTYGYTF. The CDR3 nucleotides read TGTGCCAGCAGCCAACAGGGCACCTATGGCTACACCTTC.

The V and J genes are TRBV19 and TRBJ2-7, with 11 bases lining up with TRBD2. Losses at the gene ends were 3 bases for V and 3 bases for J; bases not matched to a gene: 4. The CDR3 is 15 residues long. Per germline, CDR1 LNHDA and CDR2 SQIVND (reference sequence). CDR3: CASSITSGGYYEQYF. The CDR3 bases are TGTGCCAGTAGTATCACTAGCGGGGGTTACTACGAGCAGTACTTC. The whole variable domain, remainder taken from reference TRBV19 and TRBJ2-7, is DGGITQSPKYLFRKEGQNVTLSCEQNLNHDAMYWYRQDPGQGLRLIYYSQIVNDFQKGDIAEGYSVSREKKESFPLTVTSAQKNPTAFYLCASSITSGGYYEQYFGPGTRLTVT.

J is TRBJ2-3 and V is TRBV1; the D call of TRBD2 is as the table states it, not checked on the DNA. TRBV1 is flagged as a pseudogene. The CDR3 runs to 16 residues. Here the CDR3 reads CTSSRGLAAATDTQYF. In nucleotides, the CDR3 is TGCACCAGCAGCCGTGGACTAGCGGCGGCCACAGATACGCAGTATTTT.

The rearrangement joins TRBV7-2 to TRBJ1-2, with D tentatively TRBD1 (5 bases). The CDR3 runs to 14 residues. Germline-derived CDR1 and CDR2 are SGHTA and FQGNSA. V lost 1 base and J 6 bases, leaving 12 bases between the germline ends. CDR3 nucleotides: TGTGCCAGCAGCTTAGACCCCAGGGTGGATGGCTACACCTTC. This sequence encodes CASSLDPRVDGYTF.

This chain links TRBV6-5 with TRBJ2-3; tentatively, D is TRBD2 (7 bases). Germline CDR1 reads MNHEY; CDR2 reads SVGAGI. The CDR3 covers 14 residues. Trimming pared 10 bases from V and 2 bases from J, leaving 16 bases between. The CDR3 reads CATRWGGLTDTQYF. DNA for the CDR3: TGTGCCACTAGATGGGGGGGGCTCACAGATACGCAGTATTTT.

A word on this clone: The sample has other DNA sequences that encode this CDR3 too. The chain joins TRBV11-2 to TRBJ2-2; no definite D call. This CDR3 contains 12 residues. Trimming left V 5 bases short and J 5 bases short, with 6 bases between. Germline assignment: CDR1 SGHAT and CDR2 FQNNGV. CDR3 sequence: CASSLRTGELFF. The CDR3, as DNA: TGTGCCAGCAGCCTCCGTACCGGGGAGCTGTTTTTT.

Here the CDR3 reads CASKRLDGGLEEQFF. In DNA, the CDR3 is TGTGCCAGTAAGAGACTAGATGGGGGGTTAGAGGAGCAGTTCTTC. The chain recombines TRBV6-5 with TRBJ2-1; maybe TRBD2 (6 bases). V lost 9 bases and J lost 10, with 25 bases in between. The germline CDR1 and CDR2 sequences are MNHEY and SVGAGI. The CDR3 length is 15 residues.